This entry is about one T cell receptor beta chain. What it binds is not known. The data derive from a study of cytomegalovirus exposure and HLA in healthy donors. The V gene end was trimmed by 0 bases and the J gene end by 3 bases; junction bases not matched to a gene: 11. The CDR3 totals 17 residues. Per germline, CDR1 LGHNA and CDR2 YNFKEQ. Notes on the study in general: Despite most TCR sequences being rare, some public TCRs occurred in many donors. Cytomegalovirus association was assigned to about 150 TCR beta chains.

The table came from immunoSEQ multiplex PCR; TCRdb's copy has only in-frame clones and leaves some out. The table shows hundreds of thousands of clones, with about nine tenths occurring only once. Sequenced: PBMCs. This clonotype originated in a woman aged 18-29 years in good health and CMV-seronegative. V usage is TRBV4-2 and J usage is TRBJ2-7; the match to TRBD1 covers 7 bases. CDR3 sequence reads: CASSQDEADDRVYEQYF. In nucleotides, the CDR3 is TGTGCCAGCAGCCAAGACGAGGCGGACGACAGGGTCTACGAGCAGTACTTC.